This TCR beta chain was observed in a study of vaccination effects on CD4 cells after COVID-19. Libraries were prepared by immunoSEQ multiplex PCR; TCRdb keeps only in-frame clonotypes and omits some of them. The sample holds around 41,000 clones, roughly 80% seen once. In the case of this clone: Its antigen is not known.

After less than 11 days in culture, the CD4+ T cells were isolated. No vaccinee had earlier SARS-CoV-2 infection, and nucleocapsid antibodies were negative. The material sequenced was CD4+ T cells from PBMCs cultured without peptide, taken before COVID-19 vaccination. The source is a human donor who received a COVID-19 vaccine.

CDR3 in DNA: TGCGCCAGCAGCCAACGAGGGGGCTTGAGTGGTTGGGATGAGCAGTTCTTC. Translation: CASSQRGGLSGWDEQFF. The J gene is TRBJ2-1, the V gene TRBV4-1, with 7 nucleotides matching TRBD1. There are 17 residues in the CDR3. Germline CDR1 is MGHRA and CDR2 is YSYEKL. J was trimmed by 8 bases and V by 2 bases; bases with no gene match: 15.